This TCR beta chain is from a study of T cells in Graves' hyperthyroidism and ophthalmopathy. Study-level results: Model predictions of ophthalmopathy came a median 6.5 months before onset. Appearing also in blood were most of the thyroid clonotypes expanded above 0.001.

As to this clonotype: Its matching antigen is unknown.

Clinical symptoms, serum thyroxine, TRAb, thyroid ultrasound and orbital computed tomography informed diagnoses. The germline V gene has CDR1 MNHEY and CDR2 SVGAGI. The CDR3 extends over 14 amino acids. Between the trimmed V and J ends, which lost 8 bases and 4 bases, there was a span of 15 bases. Authors of the study amplified TCR beta CDR3 regions from RNA transcripts. A first-round RT-PCR of the TCR CDR3 used the HTBI primer set. TCRdb ran MiXCR on the multiplex PCR reads and lists one entry per CDR3 protein. The sample includes approximately 700,000 distinct CDR3 sequences, nearly 45% of them seen just once.

Sequences were obtained from peripheral blood or thyroid tissue (not recorded which). This TCR was recovered from an adult man with Graves' disease, either hyperthyroidism or ophthalmopathy (not recorded which). The chain couples TRBV6-5 to TRBJ1-5, with D possibly TRBD1 on 5 matching bases. The CDR3 DNA reads TGTGCCAGCTCCCCACCGGGGGGGAATCAGCCCCAGCATTTT. This gives the protein CASSPPGGNQPQHF.